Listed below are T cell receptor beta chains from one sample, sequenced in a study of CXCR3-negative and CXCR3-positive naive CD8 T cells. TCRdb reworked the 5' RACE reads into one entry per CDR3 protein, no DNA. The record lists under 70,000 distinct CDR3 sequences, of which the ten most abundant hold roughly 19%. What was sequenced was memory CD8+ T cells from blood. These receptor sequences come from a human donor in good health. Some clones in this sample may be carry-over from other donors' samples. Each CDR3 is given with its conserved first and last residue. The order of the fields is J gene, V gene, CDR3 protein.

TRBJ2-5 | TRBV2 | CASIERGEETQYF
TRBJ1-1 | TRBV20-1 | CSAGRDTEAFF
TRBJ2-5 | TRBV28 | CASREDDRGPGETQYF
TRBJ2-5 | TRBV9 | CASSVDLQETQYF
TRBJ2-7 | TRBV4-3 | CASSQDIEDEQYF
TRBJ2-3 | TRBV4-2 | CASSQDLAGGADTQYF
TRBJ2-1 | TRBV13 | CASSLEASGSYNEQFF
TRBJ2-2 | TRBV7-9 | CASSLSGTGELFF
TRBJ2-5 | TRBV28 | CASSYPGQGLKETQYF
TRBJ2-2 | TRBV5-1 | CASSLEGDTGELFF
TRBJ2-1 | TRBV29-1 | CSVDMLAGGPYEQFF
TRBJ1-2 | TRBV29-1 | CSVVTGTGYTF
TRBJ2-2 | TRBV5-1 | CASSPDRYTGELFF
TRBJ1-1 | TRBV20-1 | CSVKGFDTEAFF
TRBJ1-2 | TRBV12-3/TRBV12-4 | CASSLDSDYGYTF
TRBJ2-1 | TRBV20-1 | CSACGPGTYNEQFF
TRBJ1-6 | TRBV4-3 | CAISQDRDRNSPLHF
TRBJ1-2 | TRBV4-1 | CASSPVGDYGYTF